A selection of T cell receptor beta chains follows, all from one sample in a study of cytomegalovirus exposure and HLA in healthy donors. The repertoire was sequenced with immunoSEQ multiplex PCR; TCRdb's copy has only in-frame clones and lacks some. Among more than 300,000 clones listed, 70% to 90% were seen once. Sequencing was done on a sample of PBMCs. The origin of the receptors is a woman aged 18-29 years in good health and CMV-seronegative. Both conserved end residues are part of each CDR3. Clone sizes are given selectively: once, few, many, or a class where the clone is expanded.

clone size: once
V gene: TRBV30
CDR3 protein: CAWSETGGTDTQYF

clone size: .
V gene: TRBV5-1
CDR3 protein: CASRPHDNPGHGIQETQYF

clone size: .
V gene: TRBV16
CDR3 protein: CASGPLTSGSYEQYF

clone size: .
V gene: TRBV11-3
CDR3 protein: CASSLDRGVNEQFF

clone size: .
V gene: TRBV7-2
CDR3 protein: CASSLDPGPGQYF

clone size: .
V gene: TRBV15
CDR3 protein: CATSLTRGLESEQFF

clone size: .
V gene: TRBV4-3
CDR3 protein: CASSPTPGGDYGYTF

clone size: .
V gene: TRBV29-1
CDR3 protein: CSVDRNTGELFF

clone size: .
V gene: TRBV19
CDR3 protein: CASRDSNYEQYF

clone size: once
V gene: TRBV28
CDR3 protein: CASSLPGTRNTEAFF

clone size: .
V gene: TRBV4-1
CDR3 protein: CASSQGAGQGGTGETQYF

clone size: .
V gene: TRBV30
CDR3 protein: CAWSVPGAPRTQYF

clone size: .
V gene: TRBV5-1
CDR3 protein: CASSLEGGGPREQYF

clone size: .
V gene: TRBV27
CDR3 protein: CASSQAGTSGRAYNEQFF

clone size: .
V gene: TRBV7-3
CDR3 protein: CASSLGPQQFF

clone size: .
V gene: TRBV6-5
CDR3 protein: CASSTRGTEAFF

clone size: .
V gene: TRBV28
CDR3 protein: CASSFQTGSYGYTF

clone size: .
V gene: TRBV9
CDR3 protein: CASSVSSGRNTGELFF

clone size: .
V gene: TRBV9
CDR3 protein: CASSVQVSGTVGNEQFF

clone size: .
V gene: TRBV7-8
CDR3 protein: CASSSMGQGTEQYF

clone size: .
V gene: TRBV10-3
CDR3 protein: CAISEPTGFQETQYF

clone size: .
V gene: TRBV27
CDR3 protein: CASSLSAGSVSYEQYF

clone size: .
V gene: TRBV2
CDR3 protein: CASSEGITGDIQYF

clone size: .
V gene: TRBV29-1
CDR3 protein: CSVVGMAPYNEQFF

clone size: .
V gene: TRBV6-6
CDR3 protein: CASSPAGTGHQPQHF

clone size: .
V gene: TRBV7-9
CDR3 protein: CASSLDGQGASLQRKLFF

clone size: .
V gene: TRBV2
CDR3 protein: CASSVDRSENQPQHF

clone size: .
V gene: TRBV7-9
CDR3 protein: CASSADGTPQHF

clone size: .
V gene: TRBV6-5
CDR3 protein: CASTQTGGARTEAFF

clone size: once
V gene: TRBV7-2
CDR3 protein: CASSLREGSGKGYTF

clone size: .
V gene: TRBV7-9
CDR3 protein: CASSLRTSGRSSYNEQFF

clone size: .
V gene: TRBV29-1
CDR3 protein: CSVPTISRRGTDTQYF

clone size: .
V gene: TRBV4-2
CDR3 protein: CASSRGQGEDSYEQYF

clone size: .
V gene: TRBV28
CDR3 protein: CASGTGRGLQPQHF

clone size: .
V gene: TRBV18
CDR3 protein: CASSRTSGVYNEQFF

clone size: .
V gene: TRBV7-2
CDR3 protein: CASSWGAGGTDTQYF

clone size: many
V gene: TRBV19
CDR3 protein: CASSILSGGSYEQYF

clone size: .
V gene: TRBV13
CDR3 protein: CASEVQGANTEAFF

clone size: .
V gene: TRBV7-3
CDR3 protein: CASSLRTGTTGQPQHF

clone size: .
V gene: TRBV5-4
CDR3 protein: CASSFQETQYF

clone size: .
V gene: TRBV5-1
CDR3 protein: CASSLRTGFGNTIYF

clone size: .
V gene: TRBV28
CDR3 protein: CASTDGQGSHEQYF

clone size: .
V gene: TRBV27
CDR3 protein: CASSSTGGATEAFF

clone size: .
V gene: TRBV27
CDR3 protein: CASSLYRLAVTDTQYF

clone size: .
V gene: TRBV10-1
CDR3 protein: CASSYLGQGIEETQYF

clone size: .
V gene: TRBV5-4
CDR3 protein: CASSPKEGRVRDF

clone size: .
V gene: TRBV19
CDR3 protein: CASSKGLAGNEQYF

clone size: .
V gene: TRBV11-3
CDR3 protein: CASSSRDRDSNTEAFF

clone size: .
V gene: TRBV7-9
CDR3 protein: CASSLQGRTEAFF

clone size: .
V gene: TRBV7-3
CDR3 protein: CASSSTGLSKETQYF